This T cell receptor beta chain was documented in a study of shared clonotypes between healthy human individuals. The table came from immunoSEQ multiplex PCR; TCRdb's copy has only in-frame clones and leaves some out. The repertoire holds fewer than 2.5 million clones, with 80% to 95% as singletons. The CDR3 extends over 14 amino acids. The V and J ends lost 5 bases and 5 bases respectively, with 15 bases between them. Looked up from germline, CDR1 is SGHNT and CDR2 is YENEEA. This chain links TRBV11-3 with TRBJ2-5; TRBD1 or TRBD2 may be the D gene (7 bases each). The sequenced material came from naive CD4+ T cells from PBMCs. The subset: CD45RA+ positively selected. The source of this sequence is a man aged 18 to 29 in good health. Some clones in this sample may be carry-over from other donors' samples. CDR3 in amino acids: CASSPGGGAETQYF. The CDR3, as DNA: TGTGCCAGCAGCCCAGGGGGGGGCGCGGAGACCCAGTACTTC.